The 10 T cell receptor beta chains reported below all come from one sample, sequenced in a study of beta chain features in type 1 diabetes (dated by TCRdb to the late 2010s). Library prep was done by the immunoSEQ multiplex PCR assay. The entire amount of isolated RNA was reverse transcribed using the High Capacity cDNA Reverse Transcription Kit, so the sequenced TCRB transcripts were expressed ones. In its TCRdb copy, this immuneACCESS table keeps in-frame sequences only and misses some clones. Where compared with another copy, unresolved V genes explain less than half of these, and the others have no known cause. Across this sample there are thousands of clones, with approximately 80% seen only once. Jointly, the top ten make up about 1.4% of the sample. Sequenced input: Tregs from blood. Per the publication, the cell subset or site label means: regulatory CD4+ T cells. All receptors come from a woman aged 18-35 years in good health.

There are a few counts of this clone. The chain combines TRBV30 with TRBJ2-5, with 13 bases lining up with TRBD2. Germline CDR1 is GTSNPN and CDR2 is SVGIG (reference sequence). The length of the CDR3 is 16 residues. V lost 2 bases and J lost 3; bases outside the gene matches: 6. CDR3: CAWSYGLAGDEETQYF. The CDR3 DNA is TGTGCCTGGAGTTACGGACTAGCGGGAGACGAAGAGACCCAGTACTTC.

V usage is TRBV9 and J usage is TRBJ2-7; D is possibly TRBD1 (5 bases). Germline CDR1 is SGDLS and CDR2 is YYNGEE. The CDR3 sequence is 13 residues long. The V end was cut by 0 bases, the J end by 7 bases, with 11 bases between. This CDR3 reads CASSVDWGLEQYF. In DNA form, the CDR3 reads TGTGCCAGCAGCGTAGATTGGGGCCTTGAGCAGTACTTC.

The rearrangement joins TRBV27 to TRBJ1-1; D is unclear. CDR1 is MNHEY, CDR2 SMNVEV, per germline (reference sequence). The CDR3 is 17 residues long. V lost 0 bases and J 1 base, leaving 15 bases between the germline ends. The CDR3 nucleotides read TGTGCCAGCAGTTTATCGGCGGGCCCACCCCGGAACACTGAAGCTTTCTTT. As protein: CASSLSAGPPRNTEAFF.

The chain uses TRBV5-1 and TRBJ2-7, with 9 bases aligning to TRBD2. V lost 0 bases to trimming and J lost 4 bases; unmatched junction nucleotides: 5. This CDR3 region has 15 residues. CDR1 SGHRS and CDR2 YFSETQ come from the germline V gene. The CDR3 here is CASSLAQAGGYEQYF. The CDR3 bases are TGCGCCAGCAGCTTGGCGCAAGCGGGAGGTTACGAGCAGTACTTC. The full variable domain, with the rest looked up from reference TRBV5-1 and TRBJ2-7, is KAGVTQTPRYLIKTRGQQVTLSCSPISGHRSVSWYQQTPGQGLQFLFEYFSETQRNKGNFPGRFSGRQFSNSRSEMNVSTLELGDSALYLCASSLAQAGGYEQYFGPGTRLTVT.

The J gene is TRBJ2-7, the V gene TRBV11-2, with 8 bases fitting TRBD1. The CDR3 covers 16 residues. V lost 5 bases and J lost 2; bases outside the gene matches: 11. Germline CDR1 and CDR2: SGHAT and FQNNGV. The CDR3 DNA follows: TGTGCCAGCAGCCCAATCTCCAGACAGGGGACCTACGAGCAGTACTTC. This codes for CASSPISRQGTYEQYF.

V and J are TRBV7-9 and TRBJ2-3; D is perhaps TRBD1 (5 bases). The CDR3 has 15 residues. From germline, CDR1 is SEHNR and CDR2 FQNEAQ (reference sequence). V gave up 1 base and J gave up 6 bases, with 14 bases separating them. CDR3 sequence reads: CASSLDYWTMDTQYF. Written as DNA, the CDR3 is TGTGCCAGCAGCTTAGACTATTGGACAATGGATACGCAGTATTTT.

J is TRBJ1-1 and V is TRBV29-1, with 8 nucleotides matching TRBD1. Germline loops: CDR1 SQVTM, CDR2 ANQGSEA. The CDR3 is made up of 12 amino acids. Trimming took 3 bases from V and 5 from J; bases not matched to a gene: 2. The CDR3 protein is CSVDRGRTEAFF. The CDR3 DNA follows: TGCAGCGTTGACAGGGGGCGGACTGAAGCTTTCTTT.

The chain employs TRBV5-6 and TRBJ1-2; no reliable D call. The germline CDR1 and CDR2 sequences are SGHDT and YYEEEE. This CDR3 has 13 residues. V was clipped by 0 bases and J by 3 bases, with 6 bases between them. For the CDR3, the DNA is TGTGCCAGCAGCTTGGACTCCCACTATGGCTACACCTTC. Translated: CASSLDSHYGYTF.

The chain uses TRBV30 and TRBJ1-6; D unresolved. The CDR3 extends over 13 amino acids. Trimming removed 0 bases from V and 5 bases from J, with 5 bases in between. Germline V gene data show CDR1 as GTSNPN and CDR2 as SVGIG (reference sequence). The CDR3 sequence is CAWSVQDNSPLHF. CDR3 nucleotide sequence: TGTGCCTGGAGTGTCCAGGATAATTCACCCCTCCACTTT.

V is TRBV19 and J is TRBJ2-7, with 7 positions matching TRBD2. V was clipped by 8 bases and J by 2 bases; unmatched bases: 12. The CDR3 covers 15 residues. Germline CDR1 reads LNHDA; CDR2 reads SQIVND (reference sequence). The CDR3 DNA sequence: TGTGCCAGTTCTCTGGGAGGGGCTTCGACCTACGAGCAGTACTTC. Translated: CASSLGGASTYEQYF.